The source of this TCR beta chain is a study of shared T cell receptors in the human thymus. Libraries were prepared by immunoSEQ multiplex PCR; TCRdb keeps only in-frame clonotypes and omits some of them. The repertoire holds hundreds of thousands of clones, with 70% to 90% as singletons. The CDR3 extends over 17 amino acids. Per the germline V gene, CDR1 is ENHRY and CDR2 is SYGVKD. The junction had 19 bases not matched to a gene; V was cut back by 1 base and J by 13 bases. In addition, the sample was reused for a study of human thymus T cells. That study adds: The source of the thymus tissue was resections taken during corrective heart surgery.

Sequenced material: thymocytes. The chain uses TRBV10-3 and TRBJ1-2; 9 bases fit TRBD1. The TCR sequence derives from a girl less than two years old with a congenital heart defect. DNA of the CDR3: TGTGCCATCAGTGAGTTCCTCGTCGGGACAGGGTATTTTTTAGGCACCTTC. Translation: CAISEFLVGTGYFLGTF.